The entry that follows covers one TCR beta chain sequence. The data were obtained in a study of blood T cell repertoires in COVID-19. The protocol was immunoSEQ multiplex PCR, while the TCRdb copy is restricted to in-frame clones and leaves out a portion. The sample holds around 24,000 clones; around 90% are singletons and the top ten take roughly 12%. CDR1 is MNHEY and CDR2 is SVGEGT in the germline V gene. This CDR3 has 18 residues. The germline V and J ends were trimmed by 2 bases and 4 bases, with 21 bases remaining between them. The gene calls are TRBV6-2 or TRBV6-3 and TRBJ2-1; no firm D call. The sequenced sample consisted of peripheral blood. This sequence was found in a man aged 65-85 years with acute or convalescent COVID-19. CDR3 sequence reads: CASSYRSPLEPPYNEQFF. CDR3 nucleotide sequence: TGTGCCAGCAGTTACCGTTCGCCCTTGGAGCCTCCGTACAATGAGCAGTTCTTC.